Shown below are 8 T cell receptor beta chains from a single sample sequenced in a study of OX40 agonist ivuxolimab in advanced cancers. Clones were sequenced by immunoSEQ multiplex PCR, and TCRdb holds only the in-frame ones, with some missing. The repertoire holds fewer than 100,000 clones, with roughly 85% as singletons. The specimen comprised CD4+ or CD8+ T cells sorted from blood, sampled in a trial of the OX40 agonist ivuxolimab. These TCRs come from an adult with an advanced solid tumor such as melanoma, head and neck, liver or kidney cancer.

The chain couples TRBV6-1 to TRBJ1-2; D call uncertain. The germline V and J ends were trimmed by 7 bases and 4 bases, with 7 bases remaining between them. Germline CDR1 is MNHNS and CDR2 is SASEGT. This CDR3 has 11 amino acids. Here the CDR3 DNA reads TGTGCCAGCACAACTTTCTATGGCTACACCTTC. Protein sequence: CASTTFYGYTF.

This chain connects TRBV28 to TRBJ2-2; possible D gene TRBD2, 6 bases. The germline V and J ends were trimmed by 5 bases and 4 bases, with 17 bases remaining between them. The CDR3 covers 16 residues. The V gene's germline CDR1 is MDHEN and CDR2 SYDVKM. DNA of the CDR3: TGTGCCAGCAGTCGCCGTGGGCTCGGGGGCACCGGGGAGCTGTTTTTT. Its translation: CASSRRGLGGTGELFF.

This sequence joins TRBV5-1 and TRBJ2-7, with D hard to call. This CDR3 spans 15 amino acids. V lost 1 base to trimming and J lost 7 bases, with 18 bases between them. The V gene's germline CDR1 is SGHRS and CDR2 YFSETQ. CDR3 DNA sequence: TGCGCCAGCAGCTTGTCGGCAGACCCTTTGGGGGAGCAGTACTTC. This codes for CASSLSADPLGEQYF.

The gene calls are TRBV6-4 and TRBJ2-6; D perhaps matches TRBD2 (6 bases). The CDR3 extends over 15 amino acids. CDR1 MRHNA and CDR2 SNTAGT come from the germline V gene. V shed 10 bases and J shed 1 base, with 14 bases lying between them. CDR3 coding DNA: TGTGCCAACATCTCCGGGACTTCTGGGGCCAACGTCCTGACTTTC. Translated, it gives CANISGTSGANVLTF.

This clone appeared once. The rearrangement joins TRBV18 to TRBJ2-3; D remains ambiguous. With 6 bases removed from V and 6 bases from J, the gap between germline ends came to 7 bases. In germline, CDR1 is KGHSH, CDR2 LQKENI. The CDR3 is made up of 11 amino acids. Written as DNA, the CDR3 is TGTGCCAGCTCGCCCCTGGATACGCAGTATTTT. This codes for CASSPLDTQYF.

This clone was counted a single time. The gene calls are TRBV5-6 and TRBJ2-7; D may be TRBD1 (6 bases). The germline gives CDR1 SGHDT, CDR2 YYEEEE. The CDR3 totals 13 residues. The V end lost 6 bases, the J end lost 3 bases, and 13 bases lay between the germline ends. The CDR3, as DNA: TGTGCCAGCACTGCGGACAGAAACTACGAGCAGTACTTC. Its translation is CASTADRNYEQYF.

The J gene is TRBJ1-4, the V gene TRBV7-2; D call uncertain. Germline values: CDR1 SGHTA, CDR2 FQGNSA. Trimming pared 8 bases from V and 12 bases from J, leaving 16 bases between. This CDR3 has 12 residues. The chain's CDR3 is CASSDRTLELFF. The CDR3 bases are TGTGCCAGCTCGGACCGCACCCTGGAACTGTTTTTT.

The gene calls are TRBV5-1 and TRBJ1-2; 7 bases map to TRBD1. The CDR3 spans 14 residues. Germline V lookup: CDR1 SGHRS, CDR2 YFSETQ. Trimming took 1 base from V and 6 from J; bases not matched to a gene: 6. The CDR3 is CASSLRDRGHGYTF. The CDR3 region has the DNA TGCGCCAGCAGCTTGAGGGACAGAGGGCATGGCTACACCTTC.